A selection of T cell receptor beta chains follows, all from one sample in a study of beta chain features in type 1 diabetes. Sequencing used immunoSEQ multiplex PCR; TCRdb keeps in-frame clones, though not all of them. This sample has hundreds of thousands of clones, with approximately 12% found just once. The sample comprised naive CD4+ T cells from blood. The receptors were sampled from a woman under 30 with type 1 diabetes. Each CDR3 is given with its conserved first and last residue. A D gene is named only where the DNA matches it firmly. Size is stated for part of the rows, as once, few or many counts, or as a class when the clone is expanded.

clone_size: NA
v_call: TRBV19
d_call: NA
j_call: TRBJ1-1
cdr3_aa: CASNFGEPGRRAFF
cdr3_nt: TGTGCCAGTAACTTTGGGGAGCCTGGGAGGCGAGCTTTCTTT

clone_size: NA
v_call: TRBV28
d_call: NA
j_call: TRBJ2-2
cdr3_aa: CASRLRANTGELFF
cdr3_nt: TGTGCCAGCAGATTACGGGCGAACACCGGGGAGCTGTTTTTT

clone_size: NA
v_call: TRBV5-4
d_call: NA
j_call: TRBJ2-3
cdr3_aa: CASSLLPDTQYF
cdr3_nt: TGTGCCAGCAGCTTGCTTCCAGATACGCAGTATTTT

clone_size: few
v_call: TRBV7-2
d_call: TRBD2
j_call: TRBJ2-3
cdr3_aa: CASSPRDGLAGGTDTQYF
cdr3_nt: TGTGCCAGCAGCCCCAGAGACGGACTAGCGGGAGGAACAGATACGCAGTATTTT

clone_size: few
v_call: TRBV7-9
d_call: NA
j_call: TRBJ1-1
cdr3_aa: CASSSQEDTEAFF
cdr3_nt: TGTGCCAGCAGCTCCCAAGAGGACACTGAAGCTTTCTTT

clone_size: few
v_call: TRBV7-3
d_call: TRBD2
j_call: TRBJ2-5
cdr3_aa: CASSKGLAGVIETQYF
cdr3_nt: TGTGCCAGCAGTAAAGGACTAGCGGGAGTAATCGAGACCCAGTACTTC

clone_size: NA
v_call: TRBV9
d_call: TRBD2
j_call: TRBJ2-3
cdr3_aa: CASQREGLVDTQYF
cdr3_nt: TGTGCCAGCCAGCGGGAGGGCCTGGTCGATACGCAGTATTTT

clone_size: few
v_call: TRBV30
d_call: TRBD2
j_call: TRBJ2-3
cdr3_aa: CAWGLAGGLPDTQYF
cdr3_nt: TGTGCCTGGGGACTAGCGGGAGGGCTCCCAGATACGCAGTATTTT

clone_size: few
v_call: TRBV5-1
d_call: NA
j_call: TRBJ1-1
cdr3_aa: CASSLTQGYTEAFF
cdr3_nt: TGCGCCAGCAGCTTGACACAGGGTTATACTGAAGCTTTCTTT

clone_size: NA
v_call: TRBV5-1
d_call: TRBD1
j_call: TRBJ2-4
cdr3_aa: CASSPAGQGNIQYF
cdr3_nt: TGCGCCAGCAGCCCGGCCGGACAGGGAAACATTCAGTACTTC

clone_size: few
v_call: TRBV7-2
d_call: NA
j_call: TRBJ2-3
cdr3_aa: CASSEWGKLNTQYF
cdr3_nt: TGTGCCAGCAGCGAATGGGGCAAACTCAATACGCAGTATTTT

clone_size: NA
v_call: TRBV5-4
d_call: TRBD1
j_call: TRBJ1-2
cdr3_aa: CASSLVGQGGYTF
cdr3_nt: TGTGCCAGCAGCTTGGTCGGACAGGGGGGCTACACCTTC

clone_size: few
v_call: TRBV4-1
d_call: TRBD2
j_call: TRBJ2-7
cdr3_aa: CASSQELAGGYEQYF
cdr3_nt: TGCGCCAGCAGCCAAGAGTTAGCGGGAGGTTACGAGCAGTACTTC

clone_size: NA
v_call: TRBV15
d_call: TRBD2
j_call: TRBJ2-1
cdr3_aa: CATSRGTASGNNEQFF
cdr3_nt: TGTGCCACCAGCAGAGGAACGGCTAGCGGAAACAATGAGCAGTTCTTC

clone_size: few
v_call: TRBV25-1
d_call: NA
j_call: TRBJ2-3
cdr3_aa: CASSESGLITDTQYF
cdr3_nt: TGTGCCAGCAGTGAGAGCGGACTAATCACAGATACGCAGTATTTT

clone_size: NA
v_call: TRBV9
d_call: TRBD1
j_call: TRBJ2-1
cdr3_aa: CASSVAPGQASEQFF
cdr3_nt: TGTGCCAGCAGCGTAGCTCCGGGACAGGCAAGCGAGCAGTTCTTC

clone_size: NA
v_call: TRBV28
d_call: NA
j_call: TRBJ2-3
cdr3_aa: CANGHPLTDTQYF
cdr3_nt: TGTGCCAATGGCCATCCCCTCACAGATACGCAGTATTTT

clone_size: NA
v_call: TRBV7-2
d_call: NA
j_call: TRBJ2-7
cdr3_aa: CASSLSRGGYYEQYF
cdr3_nt: TGTGCCAGCAGCTTATCCCGTGGGGGGTACTACGAGCAGTACTTC

clone_size: NA
v_call: TRBV2
d_call: TRBD1
j_call: TRBJ1-6
cdr3_aa: CASKGQGILYGSPLHF
cdr3_nt: TGTGCCAGCAAGGGACAGGGAATACTTTATGGTTCACCCCTCCACTTT

clone_size: NA
v_call: TRBV30
d_call: NA
j_call: TRBJ2-7
cdr3_aa: CAWSVGGYEQYF
cdr3_nt: TGTGCCTGGAGTGTCGGGGGCTACGAGCAGTACTTC

clone_size: few
v_call: TRBV5-1
d_call: NA
j_call: TRBJ1-1
cdr3_aa: CASSRSIGNTEAFF
cdr3_nt: TGCGCCAGCAGCAGGAGTATTGGGAACACTGAAGCTTTCTTT

clone_size: few
v_call: TRBV27
d_call: NA
j_call: TRBJ2-7
cdr3_aa: CASSITYPYEQYF
cdr3_nt: TGTGCCAGCAGTATAACATATCCCTACGAGCAGTACTTC

clone_size: NA
v_call: TRBV18
d_call: TRBD1
j_call: TRBJ2-5
cdr3_aa: CASSPDRGRGETQYF
cdr3_nt: TGTGCCAGCTCACCCGACAGGGGGCGAGGAGAGACCCAGTACTTC